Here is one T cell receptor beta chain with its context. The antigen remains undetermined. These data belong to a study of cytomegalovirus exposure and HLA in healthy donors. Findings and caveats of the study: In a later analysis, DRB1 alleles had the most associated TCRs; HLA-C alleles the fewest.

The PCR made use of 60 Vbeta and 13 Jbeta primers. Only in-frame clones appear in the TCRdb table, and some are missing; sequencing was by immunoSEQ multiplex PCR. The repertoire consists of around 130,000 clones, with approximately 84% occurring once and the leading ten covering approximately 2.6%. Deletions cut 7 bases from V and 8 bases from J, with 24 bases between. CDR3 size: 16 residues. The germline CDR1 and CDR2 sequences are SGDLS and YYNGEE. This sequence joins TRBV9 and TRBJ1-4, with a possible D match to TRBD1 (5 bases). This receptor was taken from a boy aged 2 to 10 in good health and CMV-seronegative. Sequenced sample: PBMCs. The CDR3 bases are TGTGCCAGCCGGACATGCTTAGACCCGTATTCAGAAAAACTGTTTTTT. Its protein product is CASRTCLDPYSEKLFF.